Given below is one T cell receptor beta chain in context. Its antigen is unknown. The sample is drawn from a study of shared clonotypes between healthy human individuals. Study-level points and caveats: Richness estimates generally favored naive over memory subsets.

CD8 cells regarded as naive lacked CD45RO, were positively chosen for CCR7, and omitted terminally differentiated effector memory CD45RA+ cells. The donors were adults (healthy and HIV-negative) with no recent acute infections or vaccinations. The CDR3 sequence is 16 residues long. Trimming took off 4 bases at V and 0 bases at J, with 14 bases between the two ends. Looked up from germline, CDR1 is SGHRS and CDR2 is YFSETQ. Replicate sorted-subset PCRs were loaded with roughly 200 ng DNA, 31,000 or so T cell genomes. Assay: immunoSEQ multiplex PCR; the TCRdb copy retains only in-frame clones and omits some. This sample has about 2.2 million clones, with just over 90% found just once.

The chain recombines TRBV5-1 with TRBJ1-3; TRBD1 might be the D (5 bases). Material for sequencing was naive CD8+ T cells from PBMCs. This sequence was found in a man younger than 30 in good health. Some clones in this sample may be carry-over from other donors' samples. CDR3 loop: CASSATDYHSGNTIYF. CDR3 DNA sequence: TGCGCCAGCAGCGCGACAGATTACCACTCTGGAAACACCATATATTTT.